The rows below give T cell receptor beta chains drawn from one sample of a study of shared clonotypes between healthy human individuals. Using immunoSEQ multiplex PCR, the repertoire was profiled, and TCRdb retains in-frame clones only, with some absent. The sample has over 2 million clones; 85% to 95% are singletons. The sequenced material came from naive CD4+ T cells sorted from blood. The receptors originated from a man aged 18 to 35 in good health. Each CDR3 is given with its conserved first and last residue. The D gene is left open where the match is weak. Not all rows give a size; the values are once, few, many and, for expanded clones, a class.

J,V,size,D,CDR3,DNA
TRBJ1-2,TRBV5-1,-,-,CASSLSSLNYGYTF,TGCGCCAGCAGCTTGTCCAGCTTGAACTATGGCTACACCTTC
TRBJ1-5,TRBV6-1,-,-,CASRGDGNQPQHF,TGTGCCAGCAGGGGGGACGGGAATCAGCCCCAGCATTTT
TRBJ2-3,TRBV28,-,TRBD2,CASSLFALAGGPLTDTQYF,TGTGCCAGCAGCTTATTTGCCCTAGCGGGGGGGCCGTTGACAGATACGCAGTATTTT
TRBJ2-6,TRBV5-4,once,TRBD2,CASSREAGAGANVLTF,TGTGCCAGCAGCCGGGAGGCAGGCGCTGGGGCCAACGTCCTGACTTTC
TRBJ2-2,TRBV14,once,TRBD2,CASSQDLAGGPGELFF,TGTGCCAGCAGCCAAGACTTAGCGGGAGGGCCCGGGGAGCTGTTTTTT
TRBJ1-1,TRBV18,-,-,CASSPTIPNTEAFF,TGTGCCAGCTCACCAACAATACCCAACACTGAAGCTTTCTTT
TRBJ2-1,TRBV2,once,-,CASSDIYNEQFF,TGTGCCAGCAGCGACATCTACAATGAGCAGTTCTTC
TRBJ2-7,TRBV7-2,-,-,CASSSIAGQQIYEQYF,TGTGCCAGCAGCTCAATAGCAGGACAGCAAATCTACGAGCAGTACTTC
TRBJ2-4,TRBV14,-,TRBD2,CASSQGGLAVAKNIQYF,TGTGCCAGCAGCCAAGGAGGACTAGCGGTAGCCAAAAACATTCAGTACTTC
TRBJ2-3,TRBV20-1,few,-,CSARGWDTQYF,TGCAGTGCTAGGGGGTGGGATACGCAGTATTTT
TRBJ2-1,TRBV10-3,-,TRBD1,CAISEGTAYNEQFF,TGTGCCATCAGTGAAGGGACAGCCTACAATGAGCAGTTCTTC